This T cell receptor beta chain was identified in a study of T-cell memory formation after mild COVID-19 (dated by TCRdb to the early 2020s). Study-wide context: Most TCR sequence clusters were specific to one of the two donors. In two donors, T-cell clones that expanded and contracted after mild COVID-19 were followed by sequencing TCRalpha and TCRbeta repertoires longitudinally. The cohort was made up of two young adult volunteers, one female and one male, who were previously healthy.

The data were produced on an Illumina NovaSeq 6000. cDNA libraries for TCRalpha and TCRbeta were prepared by 5'RACE using constant-segment primers, with sample barcodes and unique molecular identifiers added. Trizol reagent was used to extract RNA from every sample. The libraries were amplified in two PCR steps, and the second step added a second sample barcode and Illumina TruSeq adapters. Libraries were sequenced on an Illumina NovaSeq with 2 x 150 bp paired-end reads. Per the original workflow: Reads were demultiplexed and collapsed into UMI-guided consensus sequences with migec v1.2.7. With mixcr v2.1.11, UMI consensuses were aligned to TRA and TRB V and J templates and assembled into clonotypes. A clonotype was counted as expanded or contracted only if both edgeR and NoisET called the change significant, with noise models trained on biological replicates. For edgeR calls, the cutoffs were a false discovery rate-adjusted p below 0.01 and a log2 fold-change threshold of 1. PCA with hierarchical clustering of max-normalized trajectories of the 1000 most abundant clonotypes was used as exploratory dynamics analysis. Separately sequenced CD4+ and CD8+ repertoires were used to assign a CD4 or CD8 phenotype to each responding clone. In-frame beta chains were kept once TCRdb had trimmed the public reads at Q25 with fastp and called clones with MiXCR. Duplicate CDR3 protein sequences are folded into a single record with the most common DNA and genes. These V and J calls rely on TCRdb rather than the paper's analysis. In this sample the table shows under 250,000 distinct CDR3 sequences, 27% of which occur a single time. The ten largest make up about 10% of the sample.

A note on this clonotype: Its antigen is unknown. The input lacks base qualities; no much larger clone sits a single base away.

Ficoll-Paque density gradient centrifugation was the method used to isolate PBMCs. The CDR3 covers 14 residues, taking in both the cysteine and the phenylalanine. CDR3 DNA is the only sequence kept; it has 42 bases, read in frame from the first base. V is pruned by 4 bases and J by 3 bases, leaving 4 bases of the junction without a gene match. CDR1 and CDR2, per the germline V gene (reference sequence), are LGHDT and YNNKEL. The investigation overall reported the following: Only two mild cases were covered by the study, and larger cohorts that include severe cases with pre-infection samples were considered necessary. Some responding clones were found in pre-infection memory, which suggests that pre-existing cross-reactive memory T cells took part in the SARS-CoV-2 response. SARS-CoV-2 specificity was not confirmed for the second-wave clones peaking on day 37. Clones that contracted from day 15 to 85 showed balanced CD4/CD8 phenotypes, whereas a second wave of clones that expanded from day 15 to 37 leaned towards CD4+. Contracting CD4+ clones were found mainly in CM and EM memory subsets, while CD8+ clones were enriched in EMRA.

The chain is encoded by TRBV3-1 joined to TRBJ2-7, with 9 bases aligning to TRBD1. This TCR derives from an adult woman who had mild COVID-19 (a few samples of this study predate the infection). The sample titles of this study are shuffled in the database, so cell type and time point are left out; the donor was told from shared clones. The material sequenced was PBMCs or a T cell subset sorted from them (not recorded which). This receptor carries the CDR3 CASSPPTGGYEQYF. The nucleotide sequence reads as follows: TGTGCCAGCAGCCCTCCGACAGGGGGCTACGAGCAGTACTTC.